This T cell receptor (beta chain) was recorded in a study of vaccination and CD4 T cells after COVID-19. In the study overall: Four females and six males made up the convalescents, two of whom were Hispanic. Study-wide points: Spike mono-reactivity was evident in 304 of the 307 vaccine-specific clones derived from convalescent patients.

An Oncomine TCR Beta short-read assay was used to sequence the DNA from cultured CD4+ T cells. TCRdb analysed the PCR reads with MiXCR anew, one entry per CDR3 protein. In the table there are roughly 15,000 distinct CDR3 sequences, about 60% of which are singletons. Regarding treatment: approximately nine-day PBMC culture with coronavirus spike peptide pools or control peptides (ViraFEST assay). TCR sequencing followed the expansion of antigen-specific T cells with peptide pools in ViraFEST. Cultures got half-medium changes with IL-2 on days 3 and 7. Germline CDR1 LNHDA, CDR2 SQIVND (reference sequence). CDR3 length equals 15 residues. V shed 3 bases and J 5 bases; nucleotides not matched to a gene: 7. Of note for this clonotype: Its specificity is unknown.

V usage is TRBV19 and J usage is TRBJ1-5, with 7 bases fitting TRBD1. The TCR comes from a human donor who had recovered from COVID-19. Sequences were obtained from CD4+ T cells from blood, cultured in vitro. In nucleotides, the CDR3 is TGTGCCAGTAGTATCAGTGGTACAGGGGATCAGCCCCAGCATTTT. Its protein product is CASSISGTGDQPQHF.